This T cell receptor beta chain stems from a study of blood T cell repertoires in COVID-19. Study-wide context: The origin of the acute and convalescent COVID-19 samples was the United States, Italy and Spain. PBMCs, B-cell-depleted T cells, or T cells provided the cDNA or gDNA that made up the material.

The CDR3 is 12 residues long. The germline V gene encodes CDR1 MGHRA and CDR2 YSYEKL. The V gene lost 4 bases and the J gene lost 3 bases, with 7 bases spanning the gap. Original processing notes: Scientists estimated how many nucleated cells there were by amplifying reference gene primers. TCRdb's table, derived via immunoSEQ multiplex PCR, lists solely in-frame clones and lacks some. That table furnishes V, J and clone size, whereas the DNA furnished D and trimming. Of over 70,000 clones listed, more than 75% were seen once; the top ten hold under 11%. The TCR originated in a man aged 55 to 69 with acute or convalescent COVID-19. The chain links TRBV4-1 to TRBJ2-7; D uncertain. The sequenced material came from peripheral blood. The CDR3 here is CASSPDFYEQYF. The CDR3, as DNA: TGCGCCAGCAGCCCCGACTTCTACGAGCAGTACTTC.